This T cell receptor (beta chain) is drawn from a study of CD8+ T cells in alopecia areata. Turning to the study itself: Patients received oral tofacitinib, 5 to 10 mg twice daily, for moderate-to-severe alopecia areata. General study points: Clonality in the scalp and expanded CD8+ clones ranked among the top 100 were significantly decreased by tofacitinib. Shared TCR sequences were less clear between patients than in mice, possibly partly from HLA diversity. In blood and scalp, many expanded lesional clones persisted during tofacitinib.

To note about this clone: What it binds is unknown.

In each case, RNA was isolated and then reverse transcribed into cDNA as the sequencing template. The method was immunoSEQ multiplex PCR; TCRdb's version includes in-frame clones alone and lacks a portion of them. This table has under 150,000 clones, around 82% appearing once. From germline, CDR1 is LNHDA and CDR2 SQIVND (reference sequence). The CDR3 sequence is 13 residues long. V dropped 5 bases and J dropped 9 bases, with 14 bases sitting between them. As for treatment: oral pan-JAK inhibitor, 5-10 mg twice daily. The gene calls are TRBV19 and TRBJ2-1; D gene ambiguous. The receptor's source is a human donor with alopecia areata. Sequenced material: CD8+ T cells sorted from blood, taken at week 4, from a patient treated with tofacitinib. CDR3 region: CASSGVDGSEQFF. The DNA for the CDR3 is TGTGCCAGTAGTGGAGTAGATGGAAGTGAGCAGTTCTTC.